This TCR beta chain came from a study of T cell responses to AZD1222 COVID-19 vaccine. Looking at the study overall: It was second doses at about 4 or about 12 weeks that were pooled. The study, taken as a whole, reports: Clonal diversity may have been underestimated, and the donors were mostly white British, with more females than males.

TCRdb's copy holds only in-frame clones and misses some; the assay was immunoSEQ multiplex PCR. The sample includes some 120,000 clones, roughly 87% seen only once; the top ten take around a tenth. The CDR3 consists of 15 residues. Germline V gives CDR1 SGDLS, CDR2 YYNGEE. The junction had 5 bases not matched to a gene; V was cut back by 0 bases and J by 2 bases. Comments on this clone: Its specificity is unknown.

The specimen comprised peripheral blood, sampled on day 0 of AZD1222 vaccination. This sequence joins TRBV9 and TRBJ2-7, with 7 bases fitting TRBD2. The TCR sequence derives from an adult in good health. CDR3 amino acids: CASSVEASGAYEQYF. The CDR3 DNA reads TGTGCCAGCAGCGTAGAGGCTAGCGGTGCCTACGAGCAGTACTTC.